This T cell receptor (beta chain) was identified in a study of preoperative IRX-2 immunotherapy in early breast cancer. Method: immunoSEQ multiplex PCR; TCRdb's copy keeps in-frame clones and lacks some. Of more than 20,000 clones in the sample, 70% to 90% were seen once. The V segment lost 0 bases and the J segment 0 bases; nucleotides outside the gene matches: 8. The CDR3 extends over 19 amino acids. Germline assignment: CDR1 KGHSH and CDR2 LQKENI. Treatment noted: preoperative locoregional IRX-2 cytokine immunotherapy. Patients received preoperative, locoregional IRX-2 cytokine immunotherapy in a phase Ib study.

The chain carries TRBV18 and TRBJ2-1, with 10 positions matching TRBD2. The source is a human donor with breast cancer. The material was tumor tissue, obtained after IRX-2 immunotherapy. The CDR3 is CASSPPRVAGGRSYNEQFF. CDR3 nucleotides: TGTGCCAGCTCACCACCGAGGGTAGCGGGGGGCCGCTCCTACAATGAGCAGTTCTTC. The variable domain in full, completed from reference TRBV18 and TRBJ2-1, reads NAGVMQNPRHLVRRRGQEARLRCSPMKGHSHVYWYRQLPEEGLKFMVYLQKENIIDESGMPKERFSAEFPKEGPSILRIQQVVRGDSAAYFCASSPPRVAGGRSYNEQFFGPGTRLTVL.